This T cell receptor beta chain stems from a study of T cell repertoires in aging, cancer and after chemotherapy. TCR beta rearrangements were amplified from peripheral blood genomic DNA. This clonotype was seen a few times. Rearranged V-D-J TRB sequences were amplified with a mixed TRB-A/B primer pool. TCRdb reprocessed the multiplex PCR reads with MiXCR, giving one entry per CDR3 protein. The sample includes 2,500 to 4,000 distinct CDR3 sequences, 45% to 55% of them seen just once. The sequenced sample consisted of blood. This TCR was recovered from a human donor with a blood cancer.

For the CDR3, the DNA is TGCAGCGTTGAACCAGGGACAGGGGACTACGAGCAGTACTTC. This gives the protein CSVEPGTGDYEQYF. The rearrangement uses TRBV29-1 and TRBJ2-7; 10 bases align to TRBD1. The germline V gene encodes CDR1 SQVTM and CDR2 ANQGSEA. The V segment lost 2 bases and the J segment 3 bases; nucleotides outside the gene matches: 4. The CDR3 is 14 residues long.